This T cell receptor (beta chain) stems from a study of shared clonotypes between healthy human individuals. Whole-study findings and limits: Generally, naive subsets came out with larger estimated richness than memory subsets.

Germline loops: CDR1 GTSNPN, CDR2 SVGIG (reference sequence). V gave up 2 bases and J gave up 9 bases; unmatched junction bases: 8. The CDR3 has 15 residues. Comments on this clone: Its antigen is not known.

Only CD45RO-negative cells positively selected for CCR7 counted as naive CD8 cells, so terminally differentiated effector memory CD45RA+ cells were excluded. Donors were Caucasian adults residing in Nashville, Tennessee, USA. Sequencing was performed with immunoSEQ multiplex PCR; in TCRdb, only in-frame clones are kept and a portion is missing. This table holds some 2 million clones, about 95% found once. This sequence originates from a man aged 18 to 29 in good health. The sample comprised naive CD8+ T cells sorted from blood. The V gene is TRBV30, the J gene TRBJ2-1, with 12 bases fitting TRBD2. The CDR3 DNA reads TGTGCCTGGAGTATCCTTGGACTAGCGGGGAGTGAGCAGTTCTTC. Translating it yields CAWSILGLAGSEQFF.